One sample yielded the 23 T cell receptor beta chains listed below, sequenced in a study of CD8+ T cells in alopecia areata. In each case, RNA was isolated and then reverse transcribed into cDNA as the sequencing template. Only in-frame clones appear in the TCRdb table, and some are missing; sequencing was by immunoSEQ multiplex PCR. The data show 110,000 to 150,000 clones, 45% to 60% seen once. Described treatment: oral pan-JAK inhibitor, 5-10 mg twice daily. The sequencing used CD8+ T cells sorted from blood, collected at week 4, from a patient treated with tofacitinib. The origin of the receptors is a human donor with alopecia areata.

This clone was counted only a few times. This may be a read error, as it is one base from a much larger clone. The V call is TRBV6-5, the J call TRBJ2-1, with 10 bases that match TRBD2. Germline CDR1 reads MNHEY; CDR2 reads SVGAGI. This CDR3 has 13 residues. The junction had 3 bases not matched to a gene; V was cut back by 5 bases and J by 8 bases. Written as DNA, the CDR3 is TGTGCCAGCAGTGCCGGGACTAGCGATGAGCAGTTCTTC. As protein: CASSAGTSDEQFF.

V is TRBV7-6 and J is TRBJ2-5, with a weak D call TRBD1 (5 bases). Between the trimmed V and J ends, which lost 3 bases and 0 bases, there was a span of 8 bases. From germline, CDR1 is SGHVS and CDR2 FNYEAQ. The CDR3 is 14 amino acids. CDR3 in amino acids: CASSFGAYQETQYF. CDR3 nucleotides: TGTGCCAGCAGCTTTGGGGCCTACCAAGAGACCCAGTACTTC.

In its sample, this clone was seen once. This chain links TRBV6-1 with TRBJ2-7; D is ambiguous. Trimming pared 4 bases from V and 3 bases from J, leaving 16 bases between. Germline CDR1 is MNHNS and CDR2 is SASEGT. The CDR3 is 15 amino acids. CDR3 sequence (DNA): TGTGCCAGCAGTGTTGAGACAAATCACCTCTACGAGCAGTACTTC. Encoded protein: CASSVETNHLYEQYF.

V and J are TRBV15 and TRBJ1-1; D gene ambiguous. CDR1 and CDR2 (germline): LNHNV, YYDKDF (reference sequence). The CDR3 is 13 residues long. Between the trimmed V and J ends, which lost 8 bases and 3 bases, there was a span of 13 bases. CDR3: CATATGFDTEAFF. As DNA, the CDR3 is TGTGCCACCGCAACCGGGTTCGACACTGAAGCTTTCTTT.

The CDR3 reads CASSLDGNQPQHF. CDR3 DNA: TGTGCCAGCAGCCTCGACGGCAATCAGCCCCAGCATTTT. The J gene is TRBJ1-5, the V gene TRBV14; D is ambiguous. CDR3 length: 13 residues. From germline, CDR1 is SGHDN and CDR2 FVKESK. Trimming took off 4 bases at V and 2 bases at J, with 6 bases between the two ends.

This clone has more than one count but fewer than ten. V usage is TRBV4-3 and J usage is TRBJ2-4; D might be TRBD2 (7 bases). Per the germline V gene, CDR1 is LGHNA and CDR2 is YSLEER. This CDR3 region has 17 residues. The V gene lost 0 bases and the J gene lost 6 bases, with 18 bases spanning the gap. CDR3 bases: TGCGCCAGCAGCCAAGATAGTTATCAAGGGGGGGGAAACATTCAGTACTTC. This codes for CASSQDSYQGGGNIQYF.

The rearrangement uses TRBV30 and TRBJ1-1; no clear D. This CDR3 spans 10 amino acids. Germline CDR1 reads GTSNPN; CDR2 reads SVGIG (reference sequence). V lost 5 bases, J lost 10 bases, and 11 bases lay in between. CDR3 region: CAWEANGAFF. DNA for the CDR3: TGTGCCTGGGAGGCGAATGGAGCTTTCTTT. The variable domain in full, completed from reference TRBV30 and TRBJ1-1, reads SQTIHQWPATLVQPVGSPLSLECTVEGTSNPNLYWYRQAAGRGLQLLFYSVGIGQISSEVPQNLSASRPQDRQFILSSKKLLLSDSGFYLCAWEANGAFFGQGTRLTVV.

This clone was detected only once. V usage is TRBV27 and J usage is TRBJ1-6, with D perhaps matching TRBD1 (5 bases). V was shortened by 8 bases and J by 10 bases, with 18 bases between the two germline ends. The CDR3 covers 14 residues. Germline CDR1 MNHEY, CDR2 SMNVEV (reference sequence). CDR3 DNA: TGTGCCAGCCGCGTTAATGGGGGAGACTCACCCCTCCACTTT. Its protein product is CASRVNGGDSPLHF.

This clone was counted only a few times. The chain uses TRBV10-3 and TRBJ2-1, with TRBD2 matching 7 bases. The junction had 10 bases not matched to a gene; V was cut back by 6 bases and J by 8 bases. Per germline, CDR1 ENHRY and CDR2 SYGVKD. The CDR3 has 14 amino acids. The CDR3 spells CAISPPGSGDEQFF. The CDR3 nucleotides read TGTGCCATCAGCCCCCCGGGGAGCGGGGATGAGCAGTTCTTC.

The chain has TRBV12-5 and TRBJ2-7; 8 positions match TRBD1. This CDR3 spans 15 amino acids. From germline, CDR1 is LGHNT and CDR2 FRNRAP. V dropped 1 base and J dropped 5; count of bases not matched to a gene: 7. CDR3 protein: CASGLGQGIFHEQYF. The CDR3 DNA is TGTGCTAGTGGTTTGGGACAGGGGATATTCCACGAGCAGTACTTC.

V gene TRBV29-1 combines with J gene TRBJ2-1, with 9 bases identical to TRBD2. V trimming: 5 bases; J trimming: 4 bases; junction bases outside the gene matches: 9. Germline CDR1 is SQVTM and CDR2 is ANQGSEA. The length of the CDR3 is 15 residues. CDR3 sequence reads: CSVPEPGLAYNEQFF. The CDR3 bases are TGCAGCGTTCCGGAACCGGGACTAGCTTACAATGAGCAGTTCTTC.

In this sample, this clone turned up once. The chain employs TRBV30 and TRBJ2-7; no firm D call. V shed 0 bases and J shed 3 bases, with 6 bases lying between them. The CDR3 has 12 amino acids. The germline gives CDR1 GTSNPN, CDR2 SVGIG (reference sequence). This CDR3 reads CAWSVLSYEQYF. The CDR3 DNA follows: TGTGCCTGGAGTGTACTGAGCTACGAGCAGTACTTC.

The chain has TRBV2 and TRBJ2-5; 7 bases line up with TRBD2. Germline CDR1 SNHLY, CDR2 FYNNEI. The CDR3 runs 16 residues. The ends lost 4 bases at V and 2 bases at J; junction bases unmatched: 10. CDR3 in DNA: TGTGCCAGCAGTGGTGTCCCAGCGGGGCTACAAGAGACCCAGTACTTC. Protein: CASSGVPAGLQETQYF.

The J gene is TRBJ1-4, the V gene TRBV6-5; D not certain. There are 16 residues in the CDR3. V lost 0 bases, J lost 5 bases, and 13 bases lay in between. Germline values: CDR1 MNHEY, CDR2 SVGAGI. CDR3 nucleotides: TGTGCCAGCAGTTACTCGTTACAGACGATGAATGAAAAACTGTTTTTT. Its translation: CASSYSLQTMNEKLFF.

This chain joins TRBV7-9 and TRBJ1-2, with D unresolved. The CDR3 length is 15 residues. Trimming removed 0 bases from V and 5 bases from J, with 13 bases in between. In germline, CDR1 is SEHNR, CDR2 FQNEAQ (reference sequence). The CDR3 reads CASSLAGEMVYGYTF. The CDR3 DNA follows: TGTGCCAGCAGCTTAGCCGGGGAGATGGTATATGGCTACACCTTC.

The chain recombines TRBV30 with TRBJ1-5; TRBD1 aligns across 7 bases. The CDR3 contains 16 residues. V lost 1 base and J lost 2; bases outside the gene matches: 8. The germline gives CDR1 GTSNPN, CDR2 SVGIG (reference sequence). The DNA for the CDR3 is TGTGCCTGGAGTGGCTTTGCCCAGGGGGGCAATCAGCCCCAGCATTTT. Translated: CAWSGFAQGGNQPQHF.

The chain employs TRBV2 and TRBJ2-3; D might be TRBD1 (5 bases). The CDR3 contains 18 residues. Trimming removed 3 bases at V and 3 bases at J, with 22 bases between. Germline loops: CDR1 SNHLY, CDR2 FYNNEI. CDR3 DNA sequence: TGTGCCAGCAGTGATGACCCCGGTTCAGACAGCTTAACAGATACGCAGTATTTT. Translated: CASSDDPGSDSLTDTQYF.

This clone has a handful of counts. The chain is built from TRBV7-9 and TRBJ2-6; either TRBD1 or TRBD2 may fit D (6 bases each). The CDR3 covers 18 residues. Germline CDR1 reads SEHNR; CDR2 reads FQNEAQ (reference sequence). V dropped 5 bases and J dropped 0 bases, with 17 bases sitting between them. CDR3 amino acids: CASSLAPGASSGANVLTF. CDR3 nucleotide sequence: TGTGCCAGCAGCCTTGCCCCGGGGGCTAGCTCTGGGGCCAACGTCCTGACTTTC.

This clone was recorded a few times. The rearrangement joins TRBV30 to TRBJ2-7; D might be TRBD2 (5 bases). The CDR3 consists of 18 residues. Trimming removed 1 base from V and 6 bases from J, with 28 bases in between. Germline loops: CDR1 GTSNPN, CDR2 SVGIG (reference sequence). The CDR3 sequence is CAWSGAQKQPRYEGEQYF. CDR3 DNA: TGTGCCTGGAGTGGGGCGCAAAAACAACCACGCTACGAGGGCGAGCAGTACTTC.

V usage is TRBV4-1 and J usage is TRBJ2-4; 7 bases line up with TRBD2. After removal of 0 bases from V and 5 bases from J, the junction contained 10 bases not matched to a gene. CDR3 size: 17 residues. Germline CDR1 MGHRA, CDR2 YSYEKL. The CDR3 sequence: CASSQEEGNGLENIQYF. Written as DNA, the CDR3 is TGCGCCAGCAGCCAAGAGGAGGGAAACGGACTAGAAAACATTCAGTACTTC.

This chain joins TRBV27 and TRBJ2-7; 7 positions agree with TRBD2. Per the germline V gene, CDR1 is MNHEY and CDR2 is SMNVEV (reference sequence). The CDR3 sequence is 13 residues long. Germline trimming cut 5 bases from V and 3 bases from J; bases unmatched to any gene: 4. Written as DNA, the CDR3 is TGTGCCAGCAGTCCGGCGGGGGTCTACGAGCAGTACTTC. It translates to CASSPAGVYEQYF.

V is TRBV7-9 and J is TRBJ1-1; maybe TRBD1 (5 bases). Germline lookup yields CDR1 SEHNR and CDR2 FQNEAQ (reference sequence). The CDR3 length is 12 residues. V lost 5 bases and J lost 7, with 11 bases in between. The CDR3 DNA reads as TGTGCCAGCAGCCACTCGGGGGGTGAAGCTTTCTTT. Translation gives CASSHSGGEAFF.

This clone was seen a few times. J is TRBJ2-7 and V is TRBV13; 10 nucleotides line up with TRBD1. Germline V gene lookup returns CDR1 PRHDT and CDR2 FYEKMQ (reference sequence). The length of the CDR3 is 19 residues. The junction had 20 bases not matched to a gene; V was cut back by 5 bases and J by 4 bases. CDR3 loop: CASSQGGPDRGLFRYEQYF. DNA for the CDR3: TGTGCCAGCAGCCAAGGGGGACCAGACAGGGGGCTGTTCAGGTACGAGCAGTACTTC.